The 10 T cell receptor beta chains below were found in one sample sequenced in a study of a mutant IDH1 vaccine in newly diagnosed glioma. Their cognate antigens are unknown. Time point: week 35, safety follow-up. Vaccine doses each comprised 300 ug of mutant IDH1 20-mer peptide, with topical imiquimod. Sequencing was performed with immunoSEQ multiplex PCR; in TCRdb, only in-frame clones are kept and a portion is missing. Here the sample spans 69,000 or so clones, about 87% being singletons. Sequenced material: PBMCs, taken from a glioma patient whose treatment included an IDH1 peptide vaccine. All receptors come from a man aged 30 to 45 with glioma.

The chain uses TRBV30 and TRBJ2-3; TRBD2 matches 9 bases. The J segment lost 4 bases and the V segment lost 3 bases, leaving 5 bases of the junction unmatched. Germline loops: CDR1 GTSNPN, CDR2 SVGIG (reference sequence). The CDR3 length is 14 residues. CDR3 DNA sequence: TGTGCCTGGAGGTGGGCGGGGGGGCCAGATACGCAGTATTTT. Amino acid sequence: CAWRWAGGPDTQYF. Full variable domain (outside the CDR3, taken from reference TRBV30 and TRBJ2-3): SQTIHQWPATLVQPVGSPLSLECTVEGTSNPNLYWYRQAAGRGLQLLFYSVGIGQISSEVPQNLSASRPQDRQFILSSKKLLLSDSGFYLCAWRWAGGPDTQYFGPGTRLTVL.

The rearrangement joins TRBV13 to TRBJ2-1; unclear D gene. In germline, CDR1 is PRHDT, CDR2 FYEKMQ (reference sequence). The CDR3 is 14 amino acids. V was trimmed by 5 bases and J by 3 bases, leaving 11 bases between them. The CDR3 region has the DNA TGTGCCAGCAGCGGGCAGGAATTCTACAATGAGCAGTTCTTC. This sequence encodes CASSGQEFYNEQFF.

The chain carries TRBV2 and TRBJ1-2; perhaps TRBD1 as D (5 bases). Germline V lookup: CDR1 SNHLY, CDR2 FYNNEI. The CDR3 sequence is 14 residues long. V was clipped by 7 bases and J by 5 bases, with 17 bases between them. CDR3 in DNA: TGTGCCAGCAAAATCTCGCAGGGAGAATATGGCTACACCTTC. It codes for CASKISQGEYGYTF.

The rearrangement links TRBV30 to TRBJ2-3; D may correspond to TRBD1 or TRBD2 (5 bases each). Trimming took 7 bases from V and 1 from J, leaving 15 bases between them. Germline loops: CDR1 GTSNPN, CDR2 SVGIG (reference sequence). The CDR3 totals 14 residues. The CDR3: CASNYVGGTDTQYF. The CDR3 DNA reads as TGTGCCTCGAACTATGTGGGGGGCACAGATACGCAGTATTTT.

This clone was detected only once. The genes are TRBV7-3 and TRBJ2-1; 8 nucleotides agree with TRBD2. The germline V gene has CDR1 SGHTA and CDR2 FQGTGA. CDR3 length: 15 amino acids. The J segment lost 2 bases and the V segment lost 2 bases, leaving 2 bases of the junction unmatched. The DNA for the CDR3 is TGTGCCAGCAGCTTAGGCGGGGGGCCCTACAATGAGCAGTTCTTC. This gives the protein CASSLGGGPYNEQFF.

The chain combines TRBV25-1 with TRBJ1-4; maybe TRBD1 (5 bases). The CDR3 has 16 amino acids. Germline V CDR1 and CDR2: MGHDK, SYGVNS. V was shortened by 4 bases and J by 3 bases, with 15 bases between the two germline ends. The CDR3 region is CASSVPGRSPNEKLFF. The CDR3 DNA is TGTGCCAGCAGTGTCCCGGGGCGCTCCCCTAATGAAAAACTGTTTTTT.

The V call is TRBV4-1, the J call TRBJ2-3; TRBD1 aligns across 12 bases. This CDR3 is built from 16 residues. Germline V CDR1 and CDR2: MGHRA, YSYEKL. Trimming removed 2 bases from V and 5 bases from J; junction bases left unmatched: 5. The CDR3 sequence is CASSQWGQGARDTQYF. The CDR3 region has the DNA TGCGCCAGCAGCCAATGGGGACAGGGGGCAAGAGATACGCAGTATTTT.

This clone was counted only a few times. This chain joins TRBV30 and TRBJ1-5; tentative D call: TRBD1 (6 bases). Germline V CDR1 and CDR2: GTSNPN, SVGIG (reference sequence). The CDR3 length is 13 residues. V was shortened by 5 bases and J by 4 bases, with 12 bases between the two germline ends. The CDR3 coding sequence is TGTGCCTGGGGCCCGGGACAAAATCAGCCCCAGCATTTT. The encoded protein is CAWGPGQNQPQHF.

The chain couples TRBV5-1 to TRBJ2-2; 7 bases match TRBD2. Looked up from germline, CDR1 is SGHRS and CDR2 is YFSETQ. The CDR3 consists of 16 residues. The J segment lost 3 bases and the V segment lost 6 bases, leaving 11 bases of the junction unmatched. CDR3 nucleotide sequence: TGCGCCAGCACGTTTGGGGCGGGAGAAGACACCGGGGAGCTGTTTTTT. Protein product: CASTFGAGEDTGELFF.

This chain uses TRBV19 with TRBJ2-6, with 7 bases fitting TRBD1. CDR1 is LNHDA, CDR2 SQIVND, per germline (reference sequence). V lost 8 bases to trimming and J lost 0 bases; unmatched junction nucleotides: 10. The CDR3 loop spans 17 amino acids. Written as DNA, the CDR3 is TGTGCCAGTTTCTCGACAGGGAAGTCCTCTGGGGCCAACGTCCTGACTTTC. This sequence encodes CASFSTGKSSGANVLTF.